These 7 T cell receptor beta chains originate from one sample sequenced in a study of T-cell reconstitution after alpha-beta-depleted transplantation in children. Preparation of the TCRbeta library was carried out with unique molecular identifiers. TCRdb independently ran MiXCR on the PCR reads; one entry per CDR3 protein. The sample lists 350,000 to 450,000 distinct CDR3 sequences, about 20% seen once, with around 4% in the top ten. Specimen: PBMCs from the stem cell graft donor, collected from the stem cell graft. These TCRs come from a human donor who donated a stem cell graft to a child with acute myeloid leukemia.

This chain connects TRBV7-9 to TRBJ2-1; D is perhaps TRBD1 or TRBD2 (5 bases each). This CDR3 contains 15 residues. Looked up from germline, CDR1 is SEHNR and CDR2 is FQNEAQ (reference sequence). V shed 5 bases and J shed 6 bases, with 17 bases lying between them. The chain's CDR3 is CASSQIDGTLNEQFF. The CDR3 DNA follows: TGTGCCAGCAGCCAAATTGACGGGACCCTCAATGAGCAGTTCTTC.

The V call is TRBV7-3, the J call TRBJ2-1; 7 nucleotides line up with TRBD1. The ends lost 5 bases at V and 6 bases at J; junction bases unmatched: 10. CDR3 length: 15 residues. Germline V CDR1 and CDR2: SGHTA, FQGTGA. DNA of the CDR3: TGTGCCAGCAGCCCCCAGACAGGGTTTGGCAATGAGCAGTTCTTC. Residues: CASSPQTGFGNEQFF.

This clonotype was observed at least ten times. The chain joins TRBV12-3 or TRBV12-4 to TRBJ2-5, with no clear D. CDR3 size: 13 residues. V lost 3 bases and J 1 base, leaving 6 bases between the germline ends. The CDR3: CASSFLSQETQYF. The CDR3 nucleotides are TGTGCCAGCAGTTTTCTATCCCAAGAGACCCAGTACTTC.

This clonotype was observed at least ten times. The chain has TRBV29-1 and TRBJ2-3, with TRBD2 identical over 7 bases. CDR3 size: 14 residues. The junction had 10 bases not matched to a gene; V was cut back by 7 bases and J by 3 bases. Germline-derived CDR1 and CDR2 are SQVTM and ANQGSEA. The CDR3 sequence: CSALPSGGTDTQYF. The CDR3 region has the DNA TGCAGCGCCCTACCTAGCGGAGGAACAGATACGCAGTATTTT.

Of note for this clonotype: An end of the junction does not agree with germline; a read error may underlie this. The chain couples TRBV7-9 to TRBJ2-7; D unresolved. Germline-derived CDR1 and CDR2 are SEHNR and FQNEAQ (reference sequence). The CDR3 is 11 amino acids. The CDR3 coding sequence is TGTGCCAGCAGCTTGGAAAGGGCCCTAAACTTC. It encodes CASSLERALNF.

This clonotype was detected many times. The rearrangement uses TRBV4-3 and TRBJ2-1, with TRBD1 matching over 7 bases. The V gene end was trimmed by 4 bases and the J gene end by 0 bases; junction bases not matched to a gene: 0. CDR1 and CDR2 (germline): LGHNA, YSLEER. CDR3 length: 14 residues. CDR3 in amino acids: CASSRDSSYNEQFF. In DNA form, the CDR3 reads TGCGCCAGCAGCCGGGACAGCTCCTACAATGAGCAGTTCTTC.

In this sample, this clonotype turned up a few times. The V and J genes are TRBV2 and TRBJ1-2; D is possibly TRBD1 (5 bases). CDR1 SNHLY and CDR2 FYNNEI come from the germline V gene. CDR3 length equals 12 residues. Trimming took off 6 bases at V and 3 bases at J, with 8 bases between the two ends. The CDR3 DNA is TGTGCCAGCAGAGCAGGGCACTATGGCTACACCTTC. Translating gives CASRAGHYGYTF.